The 25 T cell receptor beta chains listed next were all sequenced from one sample in a study of blood T cell repertoires in COVID-19 (dated by TCRdb to the early 2020s). The library was produced with the immunoSEQ multiplex PCR assay. TCRdb holds this immuneACCESS table with in-frame rearrangements only. Some clones are missing; in checked studies, unresolved V genes explain under half, and the rest has no known cause. In this sample the table shows approximately 190,000 clones, roughly 85% of which occur a single time. Together, the top ten hold 20% to 25% of the sample. The sequencing input was peripheral blood. These receptors all stem from a man in his 60s with active or convalescent COVID-19.

This clone has only one observation. The genes are TRBV5-1 and TRBJ1-3, with D possibly matching TRBD1 (6 bases). Germline V gives CDR1 SGHRS, CDR2 YFSETQ. This CDR3 comprises 16 residues. Trimming pared 0 bases from V and 4 bases from J, leaving 14 bases between. This chain's CDR3 is CASSLVATGPGNTIYF. The CDR3 DNA reads TGCGCCAGCAGCTTGGTAGCGACAGGCCCAGGAAACACCATATATTTT. Using reference TRBV5-1 and TRBJ1-3 for the parts outside the CDR3, the full variable domain is KAGVTQTPRYLIKTRGQQVTLSCSPISGHRSVSWYQQTPGQGLQFLFEYFSETQRNKGNFPGRFSGRQFSNSRSEMNVSTLELGDSALYLCASSLVATGPGNTIYFGEGSWLTVV.

This clone was seen just once. The chain employs TRBV5-1 and TRBJ1-1; 7 nucleotides agree with TRBD1. Germline lookup yields CDR1 SGHRS and CDR2 YFSETQ. The CDR3 covers 15 residues. Trimming cost V 3 bases and J 0 bases; bases outside gene matches: 5. The CDR3 region is CASSWRGTVNTEAFF. CDR3 bases: TGCGCCAGCAGCTGGAGGGGGACAGTGAACACTGAAGCTTTCTTT.

Only one count was recorded for this clone. The CDR3: CASSTQGADTQYF. In nucleotides, the CDR3 is TGTGCCAGCAGTACACAGGGGGCGGATACGCAGTATTTT. This chain uses TRBV12-3 or TRBV12-4 with TRBJ2-3; 9 positions agree with TRBD1. This CDR3 is built from 13 residues. The J segment lost 6 bases and the V segment lost 5 bases, leaving 3 bases of the junction unmatched.

This chain links TRBV29-1 with TRBJ2-3, with D possibly matching TRBD2 (6 bases). V lost 3 bases, J lost 1 base, and 11 bases lay in between. This CDR3 contains 14 residues. Germline values: CDR1 SQVTM, CDR2 ANQGSEA. The CDR3 DNA reads TGCAGCGTTGATCGGAGGGCAGGCACAGATACGCAGTATTTT. The encoded protein is CSVDRRAGTDTQYF.

A word on this clone: This specimen includes other DNA sequences encoding the same CDR3. The rearrangement links TRBV5-1 to TRBJ1-1, with D uncertain. The CDR3 spans 14 residues. Per the germline V gene, CDR1 is SGHRS and CDR2 is YFSETQ. V shed 0 bases and J shed 1 base, with 7 bases lying between them. In DNA, the CDR3 is TGCGCCAGCAGCTTGGGAGGAGCGAACACTGAAGCTTTCTTT. Amino acids: CASSLGGANTEAFF.

The V call is TRBV11-2, the J call TRBJ1-2; 12 bases line up with TRBD1. From germline, CDR1 is SGHAT and CDR2 FQNNGV. V lost 4 bases, J lost 7 bases, and 7 bases stayed unmatched. The CDR3 contains 15 residues. The CDR3 nucleotides are TGTGCCAGCAGCTCACTGGGACAGGGGGCCCGTGGCTACACCTTC. This gives the protein CASSSLGQGARGYTF.

This clone was observed a single time. The chain has TRBV6-1 and TRBJ2-6; 7 nucleotides align to TRBD1. The junction had 6 bases not matched to a gene; V was cut back by 4 bases and J by 0 bases. The CDR3 runs 17 residues. Germline CDR1 reads MNHNS; CDR2 reads SASEGT. The CDR3 loop reads CASSGDRVLSGANVLTF. In nucleotides, the CDR3 is TGTGCCAGCAGTGGCGACAGGGTCCTCTCTGGGGCCAACGTCCTGACTTTC.

Worth noting for this clone: Within the sample, other DNA sequences also encode this same CDR3. V and J are TRBV18 and TRBJ1-5, with 7 nucleotides matching TRBD1. The V segment lost 3 bases and the J segment 1 base; nucleotides outside the gene matches: 0. Germline V gene sequence: CDR1 KGHSH, CDR2 LQKENI. This CDR3 region has 14 residues. CDR3 loop: CASSPGQSNQPQHF. CDR3 sequence (DNA): TGTGCCAGCTCACCGGGACAGAGCAATCAGCCCCAGCATTTT.

The chain recombines TRBV12-5 with TRBJ1-2; D perhaps matches TRBD1 (5 bases). The CDR3 sequence is 14 residues long. Germline V lookup: CDR1 LGHNT, CDR2 FRNRAP. Trimming stripped 1 base from V and 12 bases from J, with 18 bases between. Written as DNA, the CDR3 is TGTGCTAGTGGTTTGGGGGGCTACCCCTCTGGGGACACCTTC. It codes for CASGLGGYPSGDTF.

This chain connects TRBV21-1 to TRBJ1-6; the D call in the table, TRBD1, was not verified against the DNA. TRBV21-1 is tagged as a pseudogene. The CDR3 consists of 17 residues. CDR3 DNA: TGTGCCAGCAGCAAACTCCGTCCAGGGGGTTATAATTCACCCCTCCACTTT. This translates into CASSKLRPGGYNSPLHF.

The rearrangement links TRBV4-1 to TRBJ2-2, with TRBD1 matching over 8 bases. This CDR3 contains 15 residues. Per the germline V gene, CDR1 is MGHRA and CDR2 is YSYEKL. Trimming removed 1 base from V and 6 bases from J; junction bases left unmatched: 4. In nucleotides, the CDR3 is TGCGCCAGCAGCCAAGGGCAGGGGGCGTCCGGGGAGCTGTTTTTT. Translation: CASSQGQGASGELFF.

V gene TRBV27 combines with J gene TRBJ2-3; TRBD2 aligns across 10 bases. This CDR3 comprises 15 residues. V shed 6 bases, J shed 1 base, and the junction held 4 bases outside the gene matches. From germline, CDR1 is MNHEY and CDR2 SMNVEV (reference sequence). In DNA, the CDR3 is TGTGCCAGCAGGTATCTAGCGGGGGGCACAGATACGCAGTATTTT. It encodes CASRYLAGGTDTQYF.

The genes are TRBV6-1 and TRBJ1-5; 8 bases line up with TRBD1. The length of the CDR3 is 18 residues. From germline, CDR1 is MNHNS and CDR2 SASEGT. Trimming took 3 bases from V and 4 from J; bases not matched to a gene: 14. The CDR3 loop is CASSDLPAAGGNNQPQHF. In nucleotides, the CDR3 is TGTGCCAGCAGTGATCTTCCCGCCGCAGGGGGCAATAATCAGCCCCAGCATTTT.

V gene TRBV5-1 combines with J gene TRBJ1-1, with 8 bases matching TRBD1. Looked up from germline, CDR1 is SGHRS and CDR2 is YFSETQ. Trimming at V came to 0 bases and at J to 5 bases, leaving 6 bases not matched to a gene. The CDR3 contains 15 residues. The CDR3 coding sequence is TGCGCCAGCAGCTTGGCCCCGGACAGGGTAACTGAAGCTTTCTTT. Protein sequence: CASSLAPDRVTEAFF.

This clone was detected only once. Different DNA sequences within this sample yield the same CDR3. The V call is TRBV24-1, the J call TRBJ2-3; D gene unclear. CDR1 KGHDR and CDR2 SFDVKD come from the germline V gene. V dropped 4 bases and J dropped 0 bases, with 4 bases sitting between them. The CDR3 has 13 amino acids. The CDR3 sequence: CATSDGSTDTQYF. CDR3 nucleotides: TGTGCCACCAGTGACGGGAGCACAGATACGCAGTATTTT.

The chain couples TRBV15 to TRBJ1-4; 8 bases are a match to TRBD1. CDR3 size: 17 residues. Per the germline V gene, CDR1 is LNHNV and CDR2 is YYDKDF (reference sequence). V dropped 3 bases and J dropped 8; count of bases not matched to a gene: 14. CDR3 in DNA: TGTGCCACCAGCAGGGGCCGATCGACAGGGGCGGGCGAAAAACTGTTTTTT. Residues: CATSRGRSTGAGEKLFF.

The rearrangement uses TRBV1 and TRBJ2-7; the table's D call, TRBD2, has no DNA check behind it. TRBV1 is a listed pseudogene. The CDR3 extends over 16 amino acids. The CDR3 reads CTSSQAGQRGAHEQYF. CDR3 sequence (DNA): TGCACCAGCAGCCAAGCGGGCCAGCGGGGGGCCCACGAGCAGTACTTC.

The genes are TRBV7-9 and TRBJ1-1; 11 nucleotides match TRBD1. Germline CDR1 is SEHNR and CDR2 is FQNEAQ (reference sequence). Losses at the gene ends were 5 bases for V and 3 bases for J; bases not matched to a gene: 5. This CDR3 has 15 residues. This chain's CDR3 is CASSRRDRGYTEAFF. CDR3 nucleotides: TGTGCCAGCAGCCGCCGGGACAGGGGGTACACTGAAGCTTTCTTT.

This chain connects TRBV2 to TRBJ1-1; D perhaps matches TRBD1 (5 bases). In germline, CDR1 is SNHLY, CDR2 FYNNEI. The CDR3 has 14 amino acids. Trimming left V 7 bases short and J 5 bases short, with 17 bases between. The CDR3 is CASKRGKDGTEAFF. CDR3 in DNA: TGTGCCAGCAAAAGGGGTAAAGACGGGACTGAAGCTTTCTTT.

The chain couples TRBV4-1 to TRBJ1-3; D remains ambiguous. Per the germline V gene, CDR1 is MGHRA and CDR2 is YSYEKL. Trimming stripped 5 bases from V and 7 bases from J, with 21 bases between. The CDR3 covers 16 residues. Written as DNA, the CDR3 is TGCGCCAGCAGCTACAACCCACCCCCTGTGAGGAACACCATATATTTT. Translation gives CASSYNPPPVRNTIYF.

CDR3 bases: TGTGCCACCAGCAGAGATCCAAGGGGGCGCATCCATGAGCAGTTCTTC. Its translation: CATSRDPRGRIHEQFF. This sequence joins TRBV15 and TRBJ2-1, with TRBD1 identical over 7 bases. This CDR3 contains 16 residues. Germline loops: CDR1 LNHNV, CDR2 YYDKDF (reference sequence). After removal of 0 bases from V and 8 bases from J, the junction contained 10 bases not matched to a gene.

The V gene is TRBV13, the J gene TRBJ1-2, with TRBD1 matching over 11 bases. The V gene end was trimmed by 4 bases and the J gene end by 0 bases; junction bases not matched to a gene: 7. The germline V gene has CDR1 PRHDT and CDR2 FYEKMQ (reference sequence). There are 17 residues in the CDR3. This chain's CDR3 is CASSSPMGQGANYGYTF. CDR3 DNA sequence: TGTGCCAGCAGCTCTCCTATGGGACAGGGGGCTAACTATGGCTACACCTTC.

The CDR3: CASSAYGMSLDSPLHF. CDR3 nucleotide sequence: TGTGCCAGCAGCGCGTACGGAATGTCCCTAGATTCACCCCTCCACTTT. The V call is TRBV9, the J call TRBJ1-6; D gene uncertain. Trimming took 3 bases from V and 8 from J, leaving 18 bases between them. Germline assignment: CDR1 SGDLS and CDR2 YYNGEE. The CDR3 extends over 16 amino acids.

The chain has TRBV12-3 or TRBV12-4 and TRBJ1-2, with D uncertain. This CDR3 contains 12 residues. V shed 6 bases and J shed 1 base, with 6 bases lying between them. CDR3 region: CASRSDNYGYTF. The DNA of the CDR3 is TGTGCCAGCAGGAGTGATAACTATGGCTACACCTTC.

This clone occurred once. The chain employs TRBV10-1 and TRBJ2-3; 8 nucleotides agree with TRBD2. The V gene's germline CDR1 is WNHNN and CDR2 SYGVQD (reference sequence). The CDR3 spans 18 residues. Unmatched junction bases numbered 17, after V lost 3 bases and J lost 6 bases. The CDR3 protein is CASSDLRPDGGATDTQYF. Written as DNA, the CDR3 is TGCGCCAGCAGTGATTTGCGGCCTGACGGGGGGGCAACGGATACGCAGTATTTT.